This T cell receptor (beta chain) was identified in a study of T-cell memory formation after mild COVID-19. Study-wide points: Some clones that responded were present in memory (sampled pre-infection), which suggests cross-reactive memory joined. Those CD4+ clones that contracted were mainly in CM and EM (CD8+ ones in EMRA).

CDR1 is SGHRS, CDR2 YFSETQ, per germline. The CDR3 sequence is 12 residues long. V dropped 7 bases and J dropped 2; count of bases not matched to a gene: 1. This clonotype came up many times. Its antigen is currently unknown. From 5'RACE with constant-segment primers came TCR alpha and TCR beta cDNA libraries that carried sample barcodes and UMIs. TCRdb re-called the 5' RACE reads through MiXCR, storing one row per CDR3 protein. The repertoire holds roughly 340,000 distinct CDR3 sequences, with about a sixth as singletons. The TCR sequence derives from a man aged 18 to 29 who had mild COVID-19 (a few samples of this study predate the infection). Cell type and time point are not known. This rearrangement joins TRBV5-1 to TRBJ2-5, with TRBD1 matching 8 bases. Sequenced input: PBMCs or a T cell subset sorted from them (not recorded which). Here the CDR3 reads CASRTGQETQYF. The CDR3 DNA reads TGCGCCAGCCGGACAGGGCAAGAGACCCAGTACTTC.